This passage covers 32 T cell receptor beta chains from one sample sequenced in a study of T cells in localized non-small cell lung cancer. Clones were read by immunoSEQ multiplex PCR, and TCRdb kept only the in-frame ones, dropping some. In the table there are about 48,000 clones, around three quarters of which are singletons. The material was peripheral blood, obtained before any cancer treatment. The source is a man aged 40 to 75 with stage I squamous cell lung carcinoma.

This clone was seen just once. This chain uses TRBV29-1 with TRBJ1-2; 9 bases map to TRBD1. This CDR3 comprises 16 residues. The germline CDR1 and CDR2 sequences are SQVTM and ANQGSEA. With 7 bases clipped from V and 4 bases from J, the junction kept 16 bases outside the gene matches. This CDR3 reads CSGGDRGSLSGYGYTF. CDR3 bases: TGCAGCGGCGGCGACAGGGGGTCCTTGAGTGGCTATGGCTACACCTTC.

This clone appeared once. The V gene is TRBV6-1, the J gene TRBJ1-2; D gene ambiguous. CDR3 length: 14 amino acids. V was clipped by 0 bases and J by 1 base, with 6 bases between them. The germline gives CDR1 MNHNS, CDR2 SASEGT. The CDR3 reads CASSEALDNYGYTF. Written as DNA, the CDR3 is TGTGCCAGCAGTGAAGCCCTTGATAACTATGGCTACACCTTC.

V is TRBV10-3 and J is TRBJ2-2, with TRBD1 matching over 9 bases. Trimming took 4 bases from V and 2 from J; bases not matched to a gene: 5. CDR3 length: 16 residues. Germline V lookup: CDR1 ENHRY, CDR2 SYGVKD. CDR3 sequence reads: CAISAAGQGNTGELFF. The CDR3 DNA sequence: TGTGCCATCAGTGCCGCGGGACAGGGAAACACCGGGGAGCTGTTTTTT.

This clone was counted only a few times. V is TRBV6-5 and J is TRBJ1-2, with D tentatively TRBD1 (5 bases). V was pared by 2 bases and J by 7 bases, with 11 bases between. CDR1 is MNHEY and CDR2 is SVGAGI in the germline V gene. The CDR3 extends over 13 amino acids. The CDR3 region has the DNA TGTGCCAGCAGTTACCGAGAAGGGGCTGGCTACACCTTC. It translates to CASSYREGAGYTF.

The gene calls are TRBV5-1 and TRBJ2-7, with no clear D. Germline CDR1 SGHRS, CDR2 YFSETQ. The CDR3 runs to 11 residues. Trimming took 5 bases from V and 3 from J, leaving 6 bases between them. This chain's CDR3 is CASSYGYEQYF. The CDR3 DNA reads as TGCGCCAGCAGTTACGGCTACGAGCAGTACTTC.

The genes are TRBV7-2 and TRBJ1-5; no clear D gene. The CDR3 runs to 15 residues. CDR1 is SGHTA, CDR2 FQGNSA, per germline. V lost 2 bases to trimming and J lost 7 bases, with 15 bases between them. For the CDR3, the DNA is TGTGCCAGCAGCTTACAAGCCTCGCGGGCGCAGCCCCAGCATTTT. Encoded protein: CASSLQASRAQPQHF.

The V and J genes are TRBV11-2 and TRBJ1-1; D remains unclear. The CDR3 covers 17 residues. Germline values: CDR1 SGHAT, CDR2 FQNNGV. V gave up 0 bases and J gave up 2 bases, with 16 bases separating them. The CDR3 spells CASSLEAGKGRNTEAFF. CDR3 coding DNA: TGTGCCAGCAGCTTAGAGGCGGGAAAAGGGAGAAACACTGAAGCTTTCTTT.

The chain is built from TRBV5-1 and TRBJ2-3; TRBD1 matches at 8 bases. Per germline, CDR1 SGHRS and CDR2 YFSETQ. This CDR3 has 15 amino acids. After removal of 4 bases from V and 3 bases from J, the junction contained 7 bases not matched to a gene. CDR3 in DNA: TGCGCCAGCAGCCGGACAGGGCAGACAACAGATACGCAGTATTTT. Its protein is CASSRTGQTTDTQYF.

This clone was seen a single time. V usage is TRBV11-2 and J usage is TRBJ1-6, with no clear D. Germline CDR1 SGHAT, CDR2 FQNNGV. The CDR3 has 12 residues. V lost 8 bases, J lost 11 bases, and 13 bases lay in between. CDR3 loop: CASSDGVPPLHF. Here the CDR3 DNA reads TGTGCCAGCTCCGATGGGGTCCCACCCCTCCACTTT.

The V call is TRBV5-1, the J call TRBJ1-5, with a tentative D call TRBD1 (5 bases). V was shortened by 0 bases and J by 7 bases, with 14 bases between the two germline ends. The CDR3 has 15 amino acids. Germline loops: CDR1 SGHRS, CDR2 YFSETQ. For the CDR3, the DNA is TGCGCCAGCAGCTTGGGGGACTCATTGGGGCAGCCCCAGCATTTT. Encoded protein: CASSLGDSLGQPQHF. Looking up the rest from reference TRBV5-1 and TRBJ1-5 gives the full variable domain: KAGVTQTPRYLIKTRGQQVTLSCSPISGHRSVSWYQQTPGQGLQFLFEYFSETQRNKGNFPGRFSGRQFSNSRSEMNVSTLELGDSALYLCASSLGDSLGQPQHFGDGTRLSIL.

This chain uses TRBV4-2 with TRBJ1-4; D unclear. The length of the CDR3 is 14 residues. V gave up 0 bases and J gave up 7 bases, with 9 bases separating them. Germline V CDR1 and CDR2: LGHNA, YNFKEQ. This CDR3 reads CASSQEKWAEKLFF. The CDR3 nucleotides read TGTGCCAGCAGCCAAGAGAAGTGGGCTGAAAAACTGTTTTTT.

This chain links TRBV5-1 with TRBJ2-5, with D unclear. Trimming took off 0 bases at V and 1 base at J, with 7 bases between the two ends. This CDR3 contains 14 residues. CDR1 SGHRS and CDR2 YFSETQ come from the germline V gene. CDR3 region: CASSLAGVQETQYF. The DNA of the CDR3 is TGCGCCAGCAGCTTGGCTGGGGTCCAAGAGACCCAGTACTTC. The full variable domain, completed using reference TRBV5-1 and TRBJ2-5, is KAGVTQTPRYLIKTRGQQVTLSCSPISGHRSVSWYQQTPGQGLQFLFEYFSETQRNKGNFPGRFSGRQFSNSRSEMNVSTLELGDSALYLCASSLAGVQETQYFGPGTRLLVL.

With respect to this clone: The junction shows a germline mismatch at one end, possibly a read error. Other DNA sequences in the same sample also yield this CDR3. V gene TRBV5-8 combines with J gene TRBJ1-1, with 7 bases matching TRBD1. There are 16 residues in the CDR3. From germline, CDR1 is SGHTS and CDR2 YDEGEE. The CDR3 DNA is TGCGCCAGCAGCCAAGAACAGGGGTTTGTGAACACTGAAGCTTTCTTT. It encodes CASSQEQGFVNTEAFF.

The chain recombines TRBV9 with TRBJ2-3, with 11 nucleotides matching TRBD2. CDR1 and CDR2 (germline): SGDLS, YYNGEE. V trimming: 2 bases; J trimming: 7 bases; junction bases outside the gene matches: 6. The CDR3 runs 15 residues. CDR3 in amino acids: CASSVNSGGVYTQYF. The DNA for the CDR3 is TGTGCCAGCAGCGTCAATAGCGGGGGGGTGTATACGCAGTATTTT.

The chain has TRBV14 and TRBJ2-5; the D gene is possibly TRBD2 (6 bases). CDR1 and CDR2 (germline): SGHDN, FVKESK. Trimming pared 0 bases from V and 5 bases from J, leaving 16 bases between. The CDR3 has 16 residues. The CDR3 is CASSQEAGRERETQYF. CDR3 coding DNA: TGTGCCAGCAGCCAAGAAGCGGGCAGGGAACGCGAGACCCAGTACTTC.

The chain is built from TRBV11-2 and TRBJ2-3; unclear D gene. Trimming stripped 1 base from V and 5 bases from J, with 4 bases between. Germline V lookup: CDR1 SGHAT, CDR2 FQNNGV. There are 12 residues in the CDR3. The CDR3 nucleotides read TGTGCCAGCAGCTTAGGGGGAGATACGCAGTATTTT. Protein product: CASSLGGDTQYF.

This chain uses TRBV2 with TRBJ2-7, with 8 bases lining up with TRBD2. CDR1 and CDR2 from the germline V gene are SNHLY and FYNNEI. V shed 4 bases and J 5 bases; nucleotides not matched to a gene: 7. CDR3 length: 14 residues. The CDR3 here is CASSGVAGWDEQYF. For the CDR3, the DNA is TGTGCCAGCAGTGGCGTAGCGGGGTGGGACGAGCAGTACTTC.

V is TRBV10-3 and J is TRBJ2-7, with D maybe TRBD2 (6 bases). Germline assignment: CDR1 ENHRY and CDR2 SYGVKD. The ends were cut back, 11 bases at V and 3 bases at J, with 20 bases in the middle. This CDR3 contains 14 residues. The DNA for the CDR3 is TGTGCCTCCCGGGACTCCACCAGCATCTACGAGCAGTACTTC. Its protein product is CASRDSTSIYEQYF.

The genes are TRBV28 and TRBJ1-5; possibly TRBD1 for D (5 bases). Trimming stripped 3 bases from V and 4 bases from J, with 19 bases between. Germline lookup yields CDR1 MDHEN and CDR2 SYDVKM. The CDR3 totals 17 residues. The DNA of the CDR3 is TGTGCCAGCAGTTTTTACCAGGGAGGTTTAGGGAATCAGCCCCAGCATTTT. Amino acid sequence: CASSFYQGGLGNQPQHF.

The chain employs TRBV27 and TRBJ2-6, with D uncertain. Germline CDR1 and CDR2: MNHEY and SMNVEV (reference sequence). Trimming cost V 3 bases and J 3 bases, with 3 bases left between them. This CDR3 comprises 13 residues. In DNA form, the CDR3 reads TGTGCCAGCAGTTTCCTTGGGGCCAACGTCCTGACTTTC. Protein product: CASSFLGANVLTF.

The CDR3 loop is CASTPGVAGVGETQYF. The CDR3 region has the DNA TGTGCCAGCACCCCCGGGGTAGCGGGGGTTGGAGAGACCCAGTACTTC. The rearrangement joins TRBV9 to TRBJ2-5; 9 nucleotides line up with TRBD2. The junction had 13 bases not matched to a gene; V was cut back by 6 bases and J by 4 bases. Per germline, CDR1 SGDLS and CDR2 YYNGEE. The CDR3 loop spans 16 amino acids.

The sample holds one count of this clone. The rearrangement joins TRBV7-3 to TRBJ2-1; D remains ambiguous. The ends were cut back, 3 bases at V and 6 bases at J, with 15 bases in the middle. In germline, CDR1 is SGHTA, CDR2 FQGTGA. The CDR3 spans 15 residues. The CDR3 DNA is TGTGCCAGCAGCTTCACACCCAATAGTGGCAATGAGCAGTTCTTC. Its translation is CASSFTPNSGNEQFF.

This sequence joins TRBV7-8 and TRBJ1-3; a possible D gene is TRBD1 (6 bases). The germline V gene encodes CDR1 SGHVS and CDR2 FQNEAQ. Between the trimmed V and J ends, which lost 7 bases and 9 bases, there was a span of 22 bases. This CDR3 spans 15 amino acids. CDR3 amino acids: CASTRDTASRGTIYF. The CDR3 nucleotides read TGTGCCAGCACCCGGGACACCGCTTCGCGAGGCACCATATATTTT.

The chain has TRBV4-3 and TRBJ1-1; D not certain. This CDR3 contains 12 residues. V lost 0 bases and J 11 bases, leaving 10 bases between the germline ends. Germline V CDR1 and CDR2: LGHNA, YSLEER. The CDR3 DNA sequence: TGCGCCAGCAGCCAAGAGGACTCCAGGGCTTTCTTT. Translation: CASSQEDSRAFF.

The chain links TRBV2 to TRBJ2-7; no clear D. V was trimmed by 4 bases and J by 4 bases, leaving 8 bases between them. From germline, CDR1 is SNHLY and CDR2 FYNNEI. The CDR3 extends over 12 amino acids. The CDR3, as DNA: TGTGCCAGCAGTGGGGATGGGTACGAGCAGTACTTC. Amino acids: CASSGDGYEQYF.

The V call is TRBV25-1, the J call TRBJ1-4; tentatively, D is TRBD1 (6 bases). CDR3 size: 15 residues. CDR1 MGHDK and CDR2 SYGVNS come from the germline V gene. Trimming shortened V by 2 bases and J by 0 bases, and 7 bases separated the two germline ends. CDR3 sequence reads: CASSEGTTTNEKLFF. The DNA of the CDR3 is TGTGCCAGCAGTGAAGGGACAACAACTAATGAAAAACTGTTTTTT.

Remarks on this clone: The junction does not match germline at one end; this may be a read error. The chain has TRBV6-5 and TRBJ1-1; D is perhaps TRBD1 (5 bases). CDR1 and CDR2 (germline): MNHEY, SVGAGI. CDR3 length: 13 residues. The CDR3 DNA reads as TGTGCCAGCAGTTACGCCGCTCCCGGGGCATCCTCCTTT. Translating it yields CASSYAAPGASSF.

With respect to this clone: Compared with germline, one end of the junction differs, possibly owing to a read error. This chain connects TRBV20-1 to TRBJ2-5, with 10 bases lining up with TRBD1. From germline, CDR1 is DFQATT and CDR2 SNEGSKA (reference sequence). There are 11 residues in the CDR3. In DNA form, the CDR3 reads TGCAGTGCTATTCGGGACAGGGGTGGGCACTTC. It translates to CSAIRDRGGHF.

This clone showed up just once. The rearrangement joins TRBV2 to TRBJ2-7, with 10 bases that match TRBD1. This CDR3 is 14 amino acids long. The V segment lost 6 bases and the J segment 5 bases; nucleotides outside the gene matches: 7. Germline loops: CDR1 SNHLY, CDR2 FYNNEI. The CDR3 nucleotides read TGTGCCAGCAGCCTGGGACAGGGGTTCCACGAGCAGTACTTC. Translating it yields CASSLGQGFHEQYF.

This chain links TRBV28 with TRBJ1-2; TRBD1 is a possible D gene (6 bases). The CDR3 contains 12 residues. V gave up 2 bases and J gave up 7 bases, with 8 bases separating them. Germline CDR1 reads MDHEN; CDR2 reads SYDVKM. The CDR3 reads CASSLPGVGYTF. The CDR3 DNA reads TGTGCCAGCAGTTTACCAGGGGTTGGCTACACCTTC.

V is TRBV5-6 and J is TRBJ2-1, with 10 nucleotides matching TRBD2. Germline assignment: CDR1 SGHDT and CDR2 YYEEEE. This CDR3 has 15 residues. J was trimmed by 5 bases and V by 4 bases; bases with no gene match: 6. CDR3 protein: CASSPRTSGDNEQFF. The CDR3 nucleotides are TGTGCCAGCAGCCCCAGGACTAGCGGCGACAATGAGCAGTTCTTC.

The V call is TRBV5-1, the J call TRBJ2-5, with D possibly matching TRBD1 (5 bases). Germline CDR1 SGHRS, CDR2 YFSETQ. This CDR3 is 14 amino acids long. V lost 4 bases, J lost 3 bases, and 13 bases lay in between. The CDR3 spells CASSVTGGEETQYF. The CDR3 DNA sequence: TGCGCCAGCAGCGTTACAGGTGGAGAAGAGACCCAGTACTTC.